This T cell receptor beta chain was retrieved from a study of beta chain features in type 1 diabetes. Study-wide points: Moderate yet significant TCRB CDR3 shortening was seen in Type 1 diabetes patients in all four CD4+ subsets. Naive, central memory and Treg TCRB repertoires appeared more alike in patients than in healthy donors. Patients with type 1 diabetes carried fewer insertions and had more deletions at their VDJ junctions.

To note about this clone: Its cognate antigen is unknown.

Sequencing targeted expressed TCRB transcripts, as all isolated RNA had been reverse transcribed. Sequenced by immunoSEQ multiplex PCR; TCRdb stores in-frame clones only, minus some. The table lists some 140,000 clones, around 9% of them singletons. Looked up from germline, CDR1 is SGDLS and CDR2 is YYNGEE. Germline trimming cut 3 bases from V and 7 bases from J; bases unmatched to any gene: 3. The CDR3 extends over 12 amino acids. This sequence was found in a man under 40 with type 1 diabetes. Sequenced: central memory CD4+ T cells from blood. This chain links TRBV9 with TRBJ2-5; 7 positions match TRBD2. CDR3 sequence: CASSATGGTQYF. CDR3 DNA sequence: TGTGCCAGCAGCGCCACGGGGGGGACCCAGTACTTC.